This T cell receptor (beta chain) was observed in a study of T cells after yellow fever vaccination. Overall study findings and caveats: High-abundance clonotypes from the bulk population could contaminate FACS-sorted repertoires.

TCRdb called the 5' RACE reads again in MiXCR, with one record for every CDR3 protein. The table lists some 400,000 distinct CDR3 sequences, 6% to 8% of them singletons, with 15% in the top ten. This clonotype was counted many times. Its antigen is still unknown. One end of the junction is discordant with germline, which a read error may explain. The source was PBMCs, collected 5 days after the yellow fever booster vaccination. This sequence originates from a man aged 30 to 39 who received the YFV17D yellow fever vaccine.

The CDR3 here is CASSAVEHFF. CDR3 DNA: TGTGCCAGCAGTGCGGTAGAACACTTCTTC. The chain joins TRBV2 to TRBJ2-7; D is unclear. The germline CDR1 and CDR2 sequences are SNHLY and FYNNEI. This CDR3 comprises 10 residues.